This T cell receptor beta chain originates from a study of blood T cell repertoires in COVID-19. Study summary: Some COVID-19 samples were acute and others convalescent; all came from the United States, Italy and Spain.

This CDR3 region has 12 residues. Germline V gives CDR1 SGHTS, CDR2 YDEGEE. The V gene end was trimmed by 4 bases and the J gene end by 7 bases; junction bases not matched to a gene: 5. Per the original data handling: From reference gene primer amplification, estimates of nucleated cell counts were derived. Clones were sequenced by immunoSEQ multiplex PCR, and TCRdb holds only the in-frame ones, with some missing. V and J calls and clone size are given by that table; D and trimming were obtained from the DNA. The sample lists tens of thousands of clones, around 74% seen once, with more than 6.5% in the top ten.

V is TRBV5-8 and J is TRBJ2-7; 7 positions agree with TRBD1. The sequenced sample consisted of peripheral blood. The receptor comes from a man in his forties or fifties with COVID-19, enrolled during active disease. CDR3 DNA sequence: TGTGCCAGCAGCACGGGACAGCGGGAGCAGTACTTC. This sequence encodes CASSTGQREQYF.